A selection of T cell receptor beta chains follows, all from one sample in a study of cytomegalovirus exposure and HLA in healthy donors. The repertoire was sequenced with immunoSEQ multiplex PCR; TCRdb's copy has only in-frame clones and lacks some. Of approximately 140,000 clones listed, more than 60% are singletons. The sample consisted of PBMCs. All receptors derive from a man between 40 and 49 years old in good health and CMV-seropositive. Both conserved end residues are part of each CDR3. The order of the fields is D gene, clone size, J gene, V gene, CDR3 protein, CDR3 DNA. D genes are given only for firm matches. The size entry is marked missing in some rows and otherwise reads once, few, many or a size class.

TRBD2 . TRBJ2-3 TRBV7-2 CASSAQTRLASSTDTQYF TGTGCCAGCAGCGCACAAACCAGACTAGCGTCTAGCACAGATACGCAGTATTTT
. . TRBJ1-3 TRBV7-2 CASSYTGVSGNTIYF TGTGCCAGCAGCTATACAGGTGTCTCTGGAAACACCATATATTTT
. . TRBJ1-2 TRBV5-1 CASRSLQGLDGYTF TGCGCCAGCAGGTCTCTACAGGGATTGGATGGCTACACCTTC
. . TRBJ2-5 TRBV2 CASIQGLRKTQYF TGTGCCAGCATACAAGGACTAAGAAAGACCCAGTACTTC
TRBD2 . TRBJ2-3 TRBV7-9 CSSSKGTSTPDTQYF TGTTCCAGCAGCAAAGGGACTAGCACCCCAGATACGCAGTATTTT
. . TRBJ2-7 TRBV6-1 CASSPTRISTYEQYF TGTGCCAGCAGTCCGACAAGGATCTCTACCTACGAGCAGTACTTC
. . TRBJ1-5 TRBV2 CASSETDSNQPQHF TGTGCCAGCAGCGAAACAGATAGCAATCAGCCCCAGCATTTT
TRBD2 . TRBJ2-7 TRBV2 CASSGGGSGQYF TGTGCCAGCAGTGGGGGGGGTTCGGGACAGTACTTC
. . TRBJ2-3 TRBV28 CASSPRDSTDTQYF TGTGCCAGCAGTCCGCGGGACAGCACAGATACGCAGTATTTT
TRBD1 . TRBJ2-5 TRBV11-3 CASSSAGGLETQYF TGTGCCAGCAGCTCCGCAGGGGGCTTAGAGACCCAGTACTTC
TRBD2 . TRBJ2-1 TRBV6-5 CASSYSKGSGRGEQFF TGTGCCAGCAGTTACTCGAAGGGTAGCGGGAGGGGTGAGCAGTTCTTC
. . TRBJ1-4 TRBV10-3 CAISDQTGPRLFF TGTGCCATCAGTGATCAAACAGGCCCCAGACTGTTTTTT
TRBD2 . TRBJ2-1 TRBV19 CASSNLLAGGDYSRYNEQFF TGTGCCAGTAGTAATCTACTAGCGGGAGGAGACTATTCCCGCTACAATGAGCAGTTCTTC
TRBD1 . TRBJ2-5 TRBV4-3 CASSQDGTGVGETQYF TGCGCCAGCAGCCAAGATGGGACAGGGGTAGGTGAGACCCAGTACTTC
. . TRBJ2-7 TRBV30 CAWSVGGGGRRTF TGTGCCTGGAGTGTTGGAGGGGGCGGAAGGAGAACGTTC
TRBD2 . TRBJ2-2 TRBV19 CASRRTSGDTGELFF TGTGCCAGTAGGAGGACTAGCGGGGATACCGGGGAGCTGTTTTTT
. . TRBJ1-1 TRBV18 CASSPRDMNTEAFF TGTGCCAGCTCACCCCGGGACATGAACACTGAAGCTTTCTTT
. . TRBJ2-7 TRBV21-1 CASTGGTRPLYEQYF TGTGCCAGCACCGGGGGGACTAGGCCCCTTTACGAGCAGTACTTC
. . TRBJ2-7 TRBV28 CASSLGSSYEQYF TGTGCCAGCAGTTTGGGCAGCTCTTACGAGCAGTACTTC
TRBD1 . TRBJ1-1 TRBV7-9 CASSYGQGAAFF TGTGCCAGCAGCTATGGACAGGGGGCGGCTTTCTTT
TRBD1 few TRBJ1-1 TRBV6-6 CASSRDRENTEAFF TGTGCCAGCAGTCGGGACAGGGAGAACACTGAAGCTTTCTTT
. once TRBJ2-2 TRBV2 CASSEEASGELFF TGTGCCAGCAGTGAAGAAGCGTCCGGGGAGCTGTTTTTT
TRBD2 . TRBJ2-3 TRBV9 CASSVSGGVTDTQYF TGTGCCAGCAGCGTTAGCGGGGGTGTCACAGATACGCAGTATTTT
TRBD2 few TRBJ2-3 TRBV2 CASSAGLALTDTQYF TGTGCCAGCAGTGCGGGACTAGCGCTCACAGATACGCAGTATTTT
TRBD1 . TRBJ2-7 TRBV9 CASSVADRGSYEQYF TGTGCCAGCAGCGTAGCTGACAGGGGCTCCTACGAGCAGTACTTC
. once TRBJ2-5 TRBV11-1 CASTSQETQYF TGTGCCAGCACCTCTCAAGAGACCCAGTACTTC
TRBD2 once TRBJ2-1 TRBV2 CASSLGLAGGNEQFF TGTGCCAGCAGTCTTGGACTAGCGGGTGGAAATGAGCAGTTCTTC
TRBD2 few TRBJ2-7 TRBV10-3 CAIKGTSGRAHEQYF TGTGCCATCAAAGGGACTAGCGGGAGGGCCCACGAGCAGTACTTC
. . TRBJ1-2 TRBV20-1 CSARRNGYTF TGCAGTGCTAGGCGAAACGGCTACACCTTC
. . TRBJ2-3 TRBV28 CASSFFRVRADTQYF TGTGCCAGCAGTTTTTTCAGGGTACGGGCAGATACGCAGTATTTT
TRBD1 many TRBJ1-1 TRBV11-2 CASSSTGSEAFF TGTGCCAGCAGCTCGACAGGGTCTGAAGCTTTCTTT
TRBD2 . TRBJ2-2 TRBV28 CASSLAGASGELFF TGTGCCAGCAGTTTAGCGGGAGCATCCGGGGAGCTGTTTTTT
. . TRBJ2-1 TRBV4-1 CASSQAAIVFEQFF TGCGCCAGCAGCCAAGCCGCCATAGTATTTGAGCAGTTCTTC
. . TRBJ2-2 TRBV12-5 CASGTGNTGELFF TGTGCTAGTGGGACGGGAAACACCGGGGAGCTGTTTTTT
. . TRBJ1-1 TRBV7-9 CASRPGGNTEAFF TGTGCCAGCAGGCCGGGGGGGAACACTGAAGCTTTCTTT
. . TRBJ1-1 TRBV2 CASEESEAFF TGTGCCAGCGAGGAGAGTGAAGCTTTCTTT
. . TRBJ2-7 TRBV5-5 CASSNLPPQVAQSYEQYF TGTGCCAGCAGCAACTTACCTCCGCAGGTTGCCCAATCCTACGAGCAGTACTTC
. . TRBJ1-1 TRBV12-5 CASGLGMAGREAFF TGTGCTAGTGGTTTGGGAATGGCAGGGCGCGAAGCTTTCTTT
. . TRBJ1-2 TRBV5-1 CASSLPGVTEGYTF TGCGCCAGCAGCTTGCCGGGGGTTACGGAGGGCTACACCTTC
. . TRBJ2-6 TRBV5-1 CASNTVAVSGANVLTF TGCGCCAGCAATACAGTGGCCGTGTCTGGGGCCAACGTCCTGACTTTC
TRBD2 . TRBJ2-3 TRBV5-1 CASSLGLAGVVDTQYF TGCGCCAGCAGCTTGGGACTAGCGGGAGTGGTGGATACGCAGTATTTT
TRBD2 . TRBJ2-1 TRBV7-9 CSSSLPTSGGSYNEQFF TGTTCCAGCAGCCTTCCGACTAGCGGGGGCTCCTACAATGAGCAGTTCTTC
TRBD1 . TRBJ2-7 TRBV15 CATSRQYRGEQYF TGTGCCACCAGCAGACAATACAGGGGCGAGCAGTACTTC
. . TRBJ1-6 TRBV19 CASSIGEGAPLHF TGTGCCAGTAGTATTGGGGAGGGAGCACCCCTCCACTTT
. . TRBJ1-1 TRBV27 CASRPAVNTEAFF TGTGCCAGCCGCCCGGCGGTTAACACTGAAGCTTTCTTT
. . TRBJ2-7 TRBV5-1 CASSPGLGGYEQYF TGCGCCAGCAGCCCCGGACTAGGGGGCTACGAGCAGTACTTC
. . TRBJ2-3 TRBV10-1 CASSVEAGRSTQYF TGCGCCAGCAGTGTTGAAGCCGGTCGATCGACGCAGTATTTT
TRBD2 . TRBJ2-6 TRBV15 CATAAGEGSGANVLTF TGTGCCACCGCAGCGGGAGAAGGCTCTGGGGCCAACGTCCTGACTTTC
. . TRBJ2-3 TRBV20-1 CSARLGDTQYF TGCAGTGCTAGACTAGGAGATACGCAGTATTTT
. . TRBJ1-3 TRBV9 CASSAGPTGSGDAIYF TGTGCCAGCAGCGCGGGACCAACAGGGTCTGGAGACGCCATATATTTT
. . TRBJ2-1 TRBV7-2 CASSSIVLGSYNEQFF TGTGCCAGCAGCTCCATCGTTCTAGGCTCCTACAATGAGCAGTTCTTC
. . TRBJ1-1 TRBV27 CASRSQGTPTEAFF TGTGCCAGCAGGTCACAGGGTACCCCCACTGAAGCTTTCTTT
. . TRBJ2-5 TRBV6-6 CASRSSPGEETQYF TGTGCCAGCAGGTCTTCGCCGGGGGAAGAGACCCAGTACTTC
. . TRBJ2-7 TRBV4-1 CASSQSRVQYEQYF TGCGCCAGCAGCCAATCGCGGGTCCAGTACGAGCAGTACTTC
. . TRBJ1-5 TRBV19 CASSPVADSNQPQHF TGTGCCAGTAGCCCAGTCGCAGATAGCAATCAGCCCCAGCATTTT